This T cell receptor (beta chain) was captured by sequencing in a study of blood T cell repertoires in COVID-19. Study details: Sample material is recorded as cDNA or gDNA derived from T cells, B-cell-depleted T cells, or PBMCs.

Per the study methods: The assay estimated nucleated cells by amplifying reference gene primers. Produced via immunoSEQ multiplex PCR; TCRdb's table is partial and in-frame only. From that table come the V and J calls and clone size; the DNA was used to work out D and trimming. The data contain 130,000 to 150,000 clones, roughly 88% of them seen just once; the ten biggest clones take up 8%. This clone was picked up a small number of times. In germline, CDR1 is SEHNR, CDR2 FQNEAQ (reference sequence). V was pared by 3 bases and J by 0 bases, with 6 bases between. The CDR3 covers 14 residues. The receptor comes from an older woman with COVID-19, enrolled during active disease. The rearrangement links TRBV7-9 to TRBJ2-1, with D perhaps matching TRBD2 (5 bases). What was sequenced was peripheral blood. In DNA, the CDR3 is TGTGCCAGCAGCTTCGAGGGCTCCTACAATGAGCAGTTCTTC. Its translation: CASSFEGSYNEQFF.